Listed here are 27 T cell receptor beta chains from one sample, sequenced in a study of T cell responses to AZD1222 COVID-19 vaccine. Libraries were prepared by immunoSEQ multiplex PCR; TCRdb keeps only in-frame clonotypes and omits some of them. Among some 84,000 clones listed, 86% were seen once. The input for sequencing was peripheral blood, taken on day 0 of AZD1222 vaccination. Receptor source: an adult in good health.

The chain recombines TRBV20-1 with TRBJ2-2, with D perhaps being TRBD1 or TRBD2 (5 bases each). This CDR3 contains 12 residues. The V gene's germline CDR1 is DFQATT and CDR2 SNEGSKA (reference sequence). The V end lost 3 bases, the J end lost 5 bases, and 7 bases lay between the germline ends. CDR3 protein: CSASWGTGELFF. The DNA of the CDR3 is TGCAGTGCTAGTTGGGGGACCGGGGAGCTGTTTTTT.

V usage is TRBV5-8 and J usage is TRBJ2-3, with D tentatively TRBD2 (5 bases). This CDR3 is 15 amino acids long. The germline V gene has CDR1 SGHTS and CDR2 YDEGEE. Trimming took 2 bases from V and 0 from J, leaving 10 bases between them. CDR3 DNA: TGTGCCAGCAGCTTCGGGATTCCTAGCACAGATACGCAGTATTTT. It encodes CASSFGIPSTDTQYF.

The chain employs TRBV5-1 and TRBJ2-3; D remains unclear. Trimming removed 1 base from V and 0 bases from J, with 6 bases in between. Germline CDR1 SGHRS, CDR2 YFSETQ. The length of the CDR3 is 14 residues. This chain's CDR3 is CASSLTSSTDTQYF. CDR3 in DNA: TGCGCCAGCAGCTTGACCTCGAGCACAGATACGCAGTATTTT.

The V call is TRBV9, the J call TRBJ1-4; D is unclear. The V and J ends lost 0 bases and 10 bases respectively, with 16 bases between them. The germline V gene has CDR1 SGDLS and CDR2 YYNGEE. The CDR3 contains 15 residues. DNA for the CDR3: TGTGCCAGCAGCGTAGTTCCCCGACCTGAAGGAAAACTGTTTTTT. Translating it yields CASSVVPRPEGKLFF.

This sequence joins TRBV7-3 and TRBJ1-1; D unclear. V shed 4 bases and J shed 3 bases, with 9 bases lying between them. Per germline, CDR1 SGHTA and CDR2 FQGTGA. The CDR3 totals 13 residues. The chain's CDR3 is CASSSRGYTEAFF. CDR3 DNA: TGTGCCAGCAGCTCTCGGGGTTACACTGAAGCTTTCTTT.

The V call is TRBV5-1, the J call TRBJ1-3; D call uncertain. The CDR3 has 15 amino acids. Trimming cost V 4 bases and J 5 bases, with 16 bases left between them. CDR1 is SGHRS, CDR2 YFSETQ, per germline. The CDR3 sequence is CASSRTGWARNTIYF. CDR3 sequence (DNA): TGCGCCAGCAGCCGTACCGGATGGGCTCGAAACACCATATATTTT.

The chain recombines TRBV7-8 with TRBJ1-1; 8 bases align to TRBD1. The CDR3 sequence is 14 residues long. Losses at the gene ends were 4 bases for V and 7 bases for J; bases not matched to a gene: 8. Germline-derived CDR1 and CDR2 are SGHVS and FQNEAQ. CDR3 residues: CASSSIRGPYEAFF. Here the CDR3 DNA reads TGTGCCAGCAGCTCAATCAGGGGGCCCTATGAAGCTTTCTTT.

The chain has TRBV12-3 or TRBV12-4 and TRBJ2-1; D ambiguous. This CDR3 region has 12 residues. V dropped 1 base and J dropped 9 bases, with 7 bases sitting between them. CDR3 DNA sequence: TGTGCCAGCAGTTTAGATGGTGTTGAGCAGTTCTTC. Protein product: CASSLDGVEQFF.

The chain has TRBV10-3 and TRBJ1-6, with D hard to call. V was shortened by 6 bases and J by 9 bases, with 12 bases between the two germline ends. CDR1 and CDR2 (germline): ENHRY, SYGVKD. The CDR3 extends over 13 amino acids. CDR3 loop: CAISPEDGSPLHF. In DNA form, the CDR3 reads TGTGCCATCAGCCCCGAGGATGGTTCACCCCTCCACTTT.

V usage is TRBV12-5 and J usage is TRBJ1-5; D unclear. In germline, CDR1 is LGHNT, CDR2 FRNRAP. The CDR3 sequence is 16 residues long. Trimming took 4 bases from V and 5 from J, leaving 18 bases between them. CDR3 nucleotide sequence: TGTGCTAGTGGTTCCTCTGTCGTGCGGGATTATCAGCCCCAGCATTTT. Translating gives CASGSSVVRDYQPQHF.

CDR3 loop: CASSLDPLALQFF. Here the CDR3 DNA reads TGTGCCAGCAGCTTAGACCCGCTAGCGCTACAGTTCTTC. This sequence joins TRBV11-3 and TRBJ2-1, with TRBD2 as a possible D gene (6 bases). V lost 0 bases to trimming and J lost 13 bases, with 13 bases between them. Germline values: CDR1 SGHNT, CDR2 YENEEA. The CDR3 runs to 13 residues.

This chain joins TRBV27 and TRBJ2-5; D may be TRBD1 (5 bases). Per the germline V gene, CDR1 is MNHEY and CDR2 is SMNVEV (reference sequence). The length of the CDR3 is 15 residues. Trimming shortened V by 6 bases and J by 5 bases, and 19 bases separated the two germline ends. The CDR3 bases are TGTGCCAGCAGCTTTAATGTAGGGGTAGGGGAGACCCAGTACTTC. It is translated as CASSFNVGVGETQYF.

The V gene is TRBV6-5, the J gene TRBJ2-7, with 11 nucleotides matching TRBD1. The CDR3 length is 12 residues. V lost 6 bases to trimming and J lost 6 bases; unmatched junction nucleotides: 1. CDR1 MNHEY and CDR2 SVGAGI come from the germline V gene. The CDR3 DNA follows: TGTGCCAGCAGAGGGACAGGGGGCGAGCAGTACTTC. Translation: CASRGTGGEQYF.

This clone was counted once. The CDR3 loop is CASSLTSGSYEQYF. The CDR3 region has the DNA TGTGCCAGCAGCTTGACTAGCGGGAGTTACGAGCAGTACTTC. The chain carries TRBV5-6 and TRBJ2-7; 11 nucleotides match TRBD2. CDR3 length equals 14 residues. The V gene's germline CDR1 is SGHDT and CDR2 YYEEEE. The J segment lost 4 bases and the V segment lost 1 base, leaving 1 base of the junction unmatched.

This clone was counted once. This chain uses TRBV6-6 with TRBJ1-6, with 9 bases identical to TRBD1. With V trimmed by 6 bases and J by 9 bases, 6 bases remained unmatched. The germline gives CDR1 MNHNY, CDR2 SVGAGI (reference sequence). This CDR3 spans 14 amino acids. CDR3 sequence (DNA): TGTGCCAGCAGGCCGGGACAGGGTGGTTCACCCCTCCACTTT. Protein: CASRPGQGGSPLHF.

The CDR3 sequence is CASSPASPSYGYTF. CDR3 DNA sequence: TGTGCCAGCAGCCCGGCGAGCCCCTCCTATGGCTACACCTTC. The rearrangement uses TRBV5-4 and TRBJ1-2; D remains ambiguous. The CDR3 extends over 14 amino acids. Trimming stripped 4 bases from V and 4 bases from J, with 14 bases between. Germline CDR1 reads SGHNT; CDR2 reads YYREEE (reference sequence).

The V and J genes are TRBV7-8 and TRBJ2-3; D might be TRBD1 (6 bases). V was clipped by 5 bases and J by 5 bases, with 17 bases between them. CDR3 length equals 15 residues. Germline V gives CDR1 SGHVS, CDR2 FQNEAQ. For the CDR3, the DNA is TGTGCCAGCAGCCCAGGTGGGGGCTGGGGAGATACGCAGTATTTT. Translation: CASSPGGGWGDTQYF.

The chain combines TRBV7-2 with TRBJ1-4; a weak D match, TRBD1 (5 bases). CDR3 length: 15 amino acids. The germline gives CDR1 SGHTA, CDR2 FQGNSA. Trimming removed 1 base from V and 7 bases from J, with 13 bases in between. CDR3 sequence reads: CASSLEGGTLEKLFF. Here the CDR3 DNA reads TGTGCCAGCAGCTTAGAAGGAGGGACCCTTGAAAAACTGTTTTTT. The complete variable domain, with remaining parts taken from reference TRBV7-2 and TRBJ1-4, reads GAGVSQSPSNKVTEKGKDVELRCDPISGHTALYWYRQSLGQGLEFLIYFQGNSAPDKSGLPSDRFSAERTGGSVSTLTIQRTQQEDSAVYLCASSLEGGTLEKLFFGSGTQLSVL.

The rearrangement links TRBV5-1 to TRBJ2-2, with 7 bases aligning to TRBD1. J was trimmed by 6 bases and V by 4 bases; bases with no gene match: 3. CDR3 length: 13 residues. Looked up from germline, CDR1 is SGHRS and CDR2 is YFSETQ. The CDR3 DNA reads TGCGCCAGCAGCCAACAGGGGCCCGGGGAGCTGTTTTTT. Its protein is CASSQQGPGELFF.

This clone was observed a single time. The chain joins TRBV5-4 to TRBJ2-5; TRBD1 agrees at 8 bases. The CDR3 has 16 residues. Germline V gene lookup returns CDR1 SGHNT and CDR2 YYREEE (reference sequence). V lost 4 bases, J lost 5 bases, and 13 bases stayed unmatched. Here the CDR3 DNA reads TGTGCCAGCAGCCTACGGACAGGGAACTCTCAGGAGACCCAGTACTTC. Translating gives CASSLRTGNSQETQYF.

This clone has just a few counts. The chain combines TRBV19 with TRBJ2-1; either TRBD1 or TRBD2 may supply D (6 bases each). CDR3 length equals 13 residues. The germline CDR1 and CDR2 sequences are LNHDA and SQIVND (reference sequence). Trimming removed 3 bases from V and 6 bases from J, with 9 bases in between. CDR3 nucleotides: TGTGCCAGTAGTATCGGGGGCGGCAATGAGCAGTTCTTC. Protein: CASSIGGGNEQFF. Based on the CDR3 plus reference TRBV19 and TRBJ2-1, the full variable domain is DGGITQSPKYLFRKEGQNVTLSCEQNLNHDAMYWYRQDPGQGLRLIYYSQIVNDFQKGDIAEGYSVSREKKESFPLTVTSAQKNPTAFYLCASSIGGGNEQFFGPGTRLTVL.

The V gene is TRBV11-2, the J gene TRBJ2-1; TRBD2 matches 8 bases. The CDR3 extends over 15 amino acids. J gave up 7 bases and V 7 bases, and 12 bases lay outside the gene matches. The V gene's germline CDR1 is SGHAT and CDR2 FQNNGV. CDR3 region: CASNQGGSGKNEQFF. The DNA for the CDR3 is TGTGCCAGCAACCAAGGGGGTAGCGGGAAAAATGAGCAGTTCTTC.

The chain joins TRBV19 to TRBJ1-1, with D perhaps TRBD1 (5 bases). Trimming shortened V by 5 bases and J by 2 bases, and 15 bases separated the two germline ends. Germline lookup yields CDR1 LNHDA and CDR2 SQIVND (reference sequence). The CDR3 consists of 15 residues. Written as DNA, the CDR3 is TGTGCCAGTAGTCCTTCGACAGCGATAAACACTGAAGCTTTCTTT. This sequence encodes CASSPSTAINTEAFF.

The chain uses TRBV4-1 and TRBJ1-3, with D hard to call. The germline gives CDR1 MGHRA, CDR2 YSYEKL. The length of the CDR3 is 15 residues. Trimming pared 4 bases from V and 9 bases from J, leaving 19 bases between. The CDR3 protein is CASSRLTPAGLTIYF. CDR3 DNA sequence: TGCGCCAGCAGCCGCCTCACTCCAGCCGGACTCACCATATATTTT.

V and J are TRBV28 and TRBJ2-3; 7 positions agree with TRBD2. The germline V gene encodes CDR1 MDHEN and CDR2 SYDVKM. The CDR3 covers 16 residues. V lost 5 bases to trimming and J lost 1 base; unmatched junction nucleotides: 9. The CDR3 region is CASSILAGEGTDTQYF. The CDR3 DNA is TGTGCCAGCAGTATCCTGGCGGGAGAAGGCACAGATACGCAGTATTTT.

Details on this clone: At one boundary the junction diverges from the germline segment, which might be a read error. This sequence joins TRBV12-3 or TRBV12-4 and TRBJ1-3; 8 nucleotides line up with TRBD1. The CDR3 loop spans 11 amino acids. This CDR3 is CASRAGETGGF. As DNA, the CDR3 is TGTGCCAGCCGAGCAGGAGAAACAGGGGGTTTT.

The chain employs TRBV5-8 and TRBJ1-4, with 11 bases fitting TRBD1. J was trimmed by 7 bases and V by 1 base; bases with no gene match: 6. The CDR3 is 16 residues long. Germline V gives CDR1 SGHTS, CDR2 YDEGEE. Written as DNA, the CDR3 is TGTGCCAGCAGCTTGCGGACCGGACAGGGGGCTGAAAAACTGTTTTTT. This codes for CASSLRTGQGAEKLFF.